This T cell receptor (beta chain) was sequenced for a study of tumor-infiltrating lymphocytes in oesophageal squamous cell carcinoma. MiXCR was run by TCRdb on the PCR reads, yielding one entry per CDR3 protein. The sample yields 12,000 or so distinct CDR3 sequences, about 57% seen once. CDR1 SGHAT and CDR2 FQNNGV come from the germline V gene. The CDR3 has 15 amino acids. Trimming took 3 bases from V and 2 from J, leaving 10 bases between them. This receptor was identified in a female donor with esophageal squamous cell carcinoma. V and J are TRBV11-2 and TRBJ1-4; D is uncertain. Source material: esophageal tumor tissue. The CDR3 here is CASSLIYPTNEKLFF. The CDR3 coding sequence is TGTGCCAGCAGCTTGATTTACCCGACTAATGAAAAACTGTTTTTT.